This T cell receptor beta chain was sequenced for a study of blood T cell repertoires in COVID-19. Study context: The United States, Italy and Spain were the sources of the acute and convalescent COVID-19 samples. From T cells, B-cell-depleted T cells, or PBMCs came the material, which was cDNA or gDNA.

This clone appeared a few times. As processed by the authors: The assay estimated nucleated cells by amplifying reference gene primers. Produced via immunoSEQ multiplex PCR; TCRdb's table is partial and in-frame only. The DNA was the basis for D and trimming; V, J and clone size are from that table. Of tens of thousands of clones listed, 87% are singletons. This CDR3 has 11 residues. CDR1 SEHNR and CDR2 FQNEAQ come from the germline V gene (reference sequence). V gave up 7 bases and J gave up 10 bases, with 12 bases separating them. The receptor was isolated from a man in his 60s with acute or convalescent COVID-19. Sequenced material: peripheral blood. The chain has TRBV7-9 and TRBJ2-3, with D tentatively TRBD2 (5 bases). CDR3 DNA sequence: TGTGCCAGCACCCCGGGATGGCCGCAGTATTTT. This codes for CASTPGWPQYF.